These T cell receptor beta chains were read from a single sample in a study of blood T cells in healthy people across ages. TCRdb reanalysed the 5' RACE reads using MiXCR and keeps one entry per CDR3 protein. The data hold 1.5 million or so distinct CDR3 sequences, with 42% observed a single time. The specimen was blood. The receptor set was obtained from a woman aged 18-29 years in good health. CDR3s include the opening cysteine and the closing phenylalanine or tryptophan. The D gene is left open where the match is weak. The size entry is marked missing in some rows and otherwise reads once, few, many or a size class.

TRBJ1-1 | TRBV5-1 | - | - | 13 | TGCGCCAGCATACAACAGGGGAACACTGAAGCTTTCTTT | CASIQQGNTEAFF
TRBJ1-2 | TRBV13 | TRBD1 | few | 16 | TGTGCCAGCAGCAATGGACAGGGGAGAGCTAACTATGGCTACACCTTC | CASSNGQGRANYGYTF
TRBJ2-1 | TRBV6-5 | - | few | 14 | TGTGCCAGCAGTTACTTGGTAGACTACAATGAGCAGTTCTTC | CASSYLVDYNEQFF
TRBJ1-5 | TRBV5-1 | - | - | 15 | TGCGCCAGCAGCGAGGGCTATGAAAGCAATCAGCCCCAGCATTTT | CASSEGYESNQPQHF
TRBJ2-1 | TRBV30 | - | - | 15 | TGTGCCTGGAGCAACGGTCCTTCAACCTACAATGAGCAGTTCTTC | CAWSNGPSTYNEQFF
TRBJ1-5 | TRBV3-1 | TRBD1 | - | 16 | TGTGCCAGCAGCCAAGATCGGACAGGAGAGAATCAGCCCCAGCATTTT | CASSQDRTGENQPQHF
TRBJ1-6 | TRBV29-1 | TRBD1 | few | 13 | TGCAGCGTTTCGACAGGGCTAAATTCACCCCTCCACTTT | CSVSTGLNSPLHF
TRBJ1-5 | TRBV28 | - | - | 17 | TGTGCCAGCAGTTTAAGCCGACAGTCCCGGTTCGATCAGCCCCAGCATTTT | CASSLSRQSRFDQPQHF
TRBJ2-7 | TRBV10-3 | - | - | 15 | TGTGCCATCAGTGAGCCCCGACCGAGCTCCTACGAGCAGTACTTC | CAISEPRPSSYEQYF
TRBJ2-2 | TRBV7-9 | - | - | 16 | TGTGCCAGCAGCCCGCGTGTCGGGAACTTGGCCGGGGAGCTGTTTTTT | CASSPRVGNLAGELFF
TRBJ2-7 | TRBV9 | - | - | 15 | TGTGCCAGCAGCGTAGCGGGGGTCCCCTACAATGAGCAGTACTTC | CASSVAGVPYNEQYF
TRBJ2-2 | TRBV18 | - | once | 15 | TGTGCCAGCTCACAGGGGCTTACGGACACCGGGGAGCTGTTTTTT | CASSQGLTDTGELFF
TRBJ1-2 | TRBV28 | TRBD1 | - | 14 | TGTGCCAGCAGTGGGGGGGTCCAGGGGGTTGGCTACACCTTT | CASSGGVQGVGYTF
TRBJ2-1 | TRBV5-6 | - | - | 16 | TGTGCCAGCAGCTGGGACTGGGGGGGCGAATACAATGAGCAGTTCTTC | CASSWDWGGEYNEQFF
TRBJ2-7 | TRBV9 | - | few | 14 | TGTGCCAGCAGCGCCGGCGGCGGGGAGCTCGAGCAGTACTTC | CASSAGGGELEQYF
TRBJ2-7 | TRBV29-1 | - | - | 11 | TGCAGCGTCGAGGAAGCCTACGAGAAGTACTTC | CSVEEAYEKYF
TRBJ2-7 | TRBV6-4 | TRBD2 | few | 20 | TGTGCCAGCAATGGGGGACCGGAGGAAGCGGGAGGGCACCACCGGTACGAGCAGTACTTC | CASNGGPEEAGGHHRYEQYF
TRBJ2-7 | TRBV11-2 | - | - | 13 | TGTGCCAGCAGCTTACTCGTTCCCTACGAGCAGTACTTC | CASSLLVPYEQYF
TRBJ2-4 | TRBV13 | - | - | 14 | TGTGCCAGCAAATCGGGGCGGGGCAAAAACATTCAGTACTTC | CASKSGRGKNIQYF
TRBJ1-4 | TRBV5-1 | - | few | 16 | TGCGCCAGCAGCCCCCTCAAGGGGGGTGGTAATGAAAAACTGTTTTTT | CASSPLKGGGNEKLFF
TRBJ2-7 | TRBV29-1 | - | few | 15 | TGCAGCGTCGGGGACTCCAGTCTAAGCTCCTACGAGCAGTACTTC | CSVGDSSLSSYEQYF
TRBJ2-1 | TRBV6-1 | TRBD2 | - | 16 | TGTGCCAGCAGTGGCTATAGCGGGGGGGCCTCTAATGAGCAGTTCTTC | CASSGYSGGASNEQFF
TRBJ1-1 | TRBV2 | - | - | 13 | TGTGCCAGCAGTGAATTGGGGGAGACTGAAGCTTTCTTT | CASSELGETEAFF
TRBJ2-7 | TRBV28 | TRBD2 | - | 15 | TGTGCCAGCAGTTTACCGAAGCGGGGCCCTTACGAGCAGTACTTC | CASSLPKRGPYEQYF
TRBJ2-7 | TRBV28 | - | - | 15 | TGTGCCAGCTCGGCTCAGCCCTTCTCTAACAATGAGCAGTACTTC | CASSAQPFSNNEQYF
TRBJ2-3 | TRBV7-3 | - | - | 14 | TGTGCCAGCAGCTTATCCTCGGGGTTAGATACGCAGTATTTT | CASSLSSGLDTQYF
TRBJ2-7 | TRBV29-1 | TRBD1 | - | 12 | TGCAGCACCCGGGACAGTTCCTACGAGCAGTACTTC | CSTRDSSYEQYF
TRBJ2-6 | TRBV29-1 | - | - | 14 | TGCAGCGTTGGGCAGGGTATTGGGGCCAACGTCCTGACTTTC | CSVGQGIGANVLTF
TRBJ1-2 | TRBV7-2 | TRBD1 | - | 14 | TGTGCCAGCACCCAGGGGGGGACAGGGGACGGCTACACCTTC | CASTQGGTGDGYTF
TRBJ2-7 | TRBV7-2 | TRBD2 | - | 13 | TGTGCCAGCAGCTGGAGTCGGGGGGACGAGCAGTACTTC | CASSWSRGDEQYF
TRBJ2-1 | TRBV20-1 | TRBD2 | few | 16 | TGCAGTGCTAGGGCCTTAGGAGCGGGAGAAAGCAATGAGCAGTTCTTC | CSARALGAGESNEQFF
TRBJ2-5 | TRBV18 | - | many | 13 | TGTGCCAGCAGTCCCGGGATACAAGAGACCCAGTACTTC | CASSPGIQETQYF
TRBJ2-7 | TRBV9 | TRBD2 | - | 15 | TGTGCCAGCAGCGTAGGAGCGGGGGGTAACTACGAGCAGTACTTC | CASSVGAGGNYEQYF
TRBJ1-2 | TRBV6-1 | TRBD1 | - | 13 | TGTGCCAGCGGAAGGGACAGGGACTATGGCTACACCTTC | CASGRDRDYGYTF
TRBJ1-2 | TRBV20-1 | - | - | 15 | TGCAGTGCTACACAACCGGCGGGCCATAGCTATGGCTACACCTTC | CSATQPAGHSYGYTF
TRBJ2-5 | TRBV6-5 | - | - | 14 | TGTGCCAGCAGTAGTCCTGGCGCGGGAGAGACCCAGTACTTC | CASSSPGAGETQYF
TRBJ2-3 | TRBV9 | TRBD2 | - | 16 | TGTGCCAGCAGCGGAATAGCGGGGGCCCGCACAGATACGCAGTATTTT | CASSGIAGARTDTQYF
TRBJ1-5 | TRBV10-3 | TRBD1 | few | 13 | TGTGCCACCATTGACAGGGCCACTCAGCCCCAGCATTTT | CATIDRATQPQHF
TRBJ2-1 | TRBV29-1 | - | - | 12 | TGCAGCGGGAAGAGCTCCCACAATGAGCAGTTCTTC | CSGKSSHNEQFF
TRBJ2-1 | TRBV20-1 | - | - | 11 | TGCAGTGCTAGAGATACTCCTTGGCAGTTCTTC | CSARDTPWQFF
TRBJ2-5 | TRBV7-9 | TRBD2 | - | 18 | TGTGCCAGCAGCTCGAATCGAGTACTAGCGGGGGACCAAGAGACCCAGTACTTC | CASSSNRVLAGDQETQYF
TRBJ2-1 | TRBV11-3 | - | - | 13 | TGTGCCAGCAGCTTAGTTGAGGGCGGAGAGCAGTTCTTC | CASSLVEGGEQFF
TRBJ2-7 | TRBV7-9 | TRBD1 | - | 13 | TGTGCCAGCAGCTCCGGACAGGACGGTGAGCAGTACTTC | CASSSGQDGEQYF
TRBJ1-6 | TRBV27 | TRBD1 | - | 15 | TGTGCCAGCACCCTCCGGGACAGCATGGATTCACCCCTCCACTTT | CASTLRDSMDSPLHF
TRBJ2-1 | TRBV9 | - | few | 15 | TGTGCCAGCAGCGTAGAAGGGTTCTCCTACAATGAGCAGTTCTTC | CASSVEGFSYNEQFF
TRBJ2-7 | TRBV5-1 | - | - | 15 | TGCGCCAGCACCCTTTATCAGTCAGGGAGCTACGAGCAGTACTTC | CASTLYQSGSYEQYF
TRBJ2-7 | TRBV28 | - | - | 14 | TGTGCCAGCAGTTTTTGGGGATTTTCCTACGAGCAGTACTTC | CASSFWGFSYEQYF
TRBJ1-1 | TRBV20-1 | - | - | 14 | TGCAGTGCTAGAGATCTGGCCGGGGGCACTGAAGCTTTCTTT | CSARDLAGGTEAFF
TRBJ1-3 | TRBV29-1 | - | - | 15 | TGCAGCGTTGGGGGGTCCGGGGTCTCTGGAAACACCATATATTTT | CSVGGSGVSGNTIYF
TRBJ2-7 | TRBV6-2/TRBV6-3 | - | few | 17 | TGTGCCAGCAGCTCCTACTTACACACAGGCTTTGGGAACGAGCAGTACTTC | CASSSYLHTGFGNEQYF
TRBJ1-2 | TRBV2 | TRBD1 | - | 14 | TGTGCCAGCAGGGCAGGGGGTGGTAACTATGGCTACACCTTC | CASRAGGGNYGYTF
TRBJ2-1 | TRBV2 | TRBD2 | few | 15 | TGTGCCAGCGCTCGTCAGCGGGAGGGCCGGAATGAGCAGTTCTTC | CASARQREGRNEQFF
TRBJ1-1 | TRBV9 | - | - | 15 | TGTGCCAGCAGCGTAGGTCTGGGTTTGAACACTGAAGCTTTCTTT | CASSVGLGLNTEAFF
TRBJ1-5 | TRBV4-1 | - | - | 16 | TGCGCCAGCAGCCATGATGGGACCGCTAGCAATCAGCCCCAGCATTTT | CASSHDGTASNQPQHF